This T cell receptor beta chain was captured in a study of T cell responses to AZD1222 COVID-19 vaccine. A remark on this clone: Antigen unknown.

CDR3 size: 15 residues. V was trimmed by 5 bases and J by 4 bases, leaving 15 bases between them. Per germline, CDR1 SGHTA and CDR2 FQGNSA. The method was immunoSEQ multiplex PCR; TCRdb's version includes in-frame clones alone and lacks a portion of them. The sample carries approximately 130,000 clones, more than 85% recorded once. Notes on the study in general: Donors in the cohort were predominantly white British and more often female, and clonal diversity was possibly underestimated. Increased Spike-specific TCR breadth and depth were observed after two AZD1222 doses. Recipients of AZD1222 seropositive at baseline numbered only 5 to 7. Nearly half of spike-specific TCRs reportedly target unmutated variant regions.

The chain has TRBV7-2 and TRBJ2-1; no reliable D call. The receptor was derived from an adult in good health. Sample: peripheral blood, taken on day 0 of MenACWY control vaccination. The CDR3 sequence is CASSLHEQSYNEQFF. The CDR3 DNA sequence: TGTGCCAGCAGCCTACACGAGCAGAGTTACAATGAGCAGTTCTTC. Together with reference TRBV7-2 and TRBJ2-1, the CDR3 gives the full variable domain: GAGVSQSPSNKVTEKGKDVELRCDPISGHTALYWYRQSLGQGLEFLIYFQGNSAPDKSGLPSDRFSAERTGGSVSTLTIQRTQQEDSAVYLCASSLHEQSYNEQFFGPGTRLTVL.